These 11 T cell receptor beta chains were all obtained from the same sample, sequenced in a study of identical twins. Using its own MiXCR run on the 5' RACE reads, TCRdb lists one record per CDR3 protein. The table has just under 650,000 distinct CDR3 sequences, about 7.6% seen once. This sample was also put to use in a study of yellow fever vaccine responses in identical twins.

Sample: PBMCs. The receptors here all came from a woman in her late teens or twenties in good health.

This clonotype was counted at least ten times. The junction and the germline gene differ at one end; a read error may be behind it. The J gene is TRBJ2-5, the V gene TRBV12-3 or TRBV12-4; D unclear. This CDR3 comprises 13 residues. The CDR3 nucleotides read TGTGCCAGCGCCGCGGCCAGAAAAGAGGCCCAGTACTTC. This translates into CASAAARKEAQYF.

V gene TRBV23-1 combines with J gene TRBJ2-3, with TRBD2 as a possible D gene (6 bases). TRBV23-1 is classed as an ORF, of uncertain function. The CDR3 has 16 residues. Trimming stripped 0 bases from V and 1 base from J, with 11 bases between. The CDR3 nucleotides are TGCGCCAGCAGTCAATCGCCGAAGCGGGGCACAGATACGCAGTATTTT. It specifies CASSQSPKRGTDTQYF.

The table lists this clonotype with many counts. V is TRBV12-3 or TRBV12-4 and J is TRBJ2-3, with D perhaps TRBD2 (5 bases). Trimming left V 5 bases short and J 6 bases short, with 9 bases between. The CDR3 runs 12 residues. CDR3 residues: CASSLRGDTQYF. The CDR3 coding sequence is TGTGCCAGCAGTCTACGAGGGGATACGCAGTATTTT.

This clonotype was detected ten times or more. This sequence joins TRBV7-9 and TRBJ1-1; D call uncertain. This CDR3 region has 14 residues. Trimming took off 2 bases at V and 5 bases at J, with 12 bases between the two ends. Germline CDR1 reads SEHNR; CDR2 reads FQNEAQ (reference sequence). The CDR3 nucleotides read TGTGCCAGCAGCTTACTCCTGGAGTGGACTGAAGCTTTCTTT. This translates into CASSLLLEWTEAFF. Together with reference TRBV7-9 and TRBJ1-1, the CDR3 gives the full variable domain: DTGVSQNPRHKITKRGQNVTFRCDPISEHNRLYWYRQTLGQGPEFLTYFQNEAQLEKSRLLSDRFSAERPKGSFSTLEIQRTEQGDSAMYLCASSLLLEWTEAFFGQGTRLTVV.

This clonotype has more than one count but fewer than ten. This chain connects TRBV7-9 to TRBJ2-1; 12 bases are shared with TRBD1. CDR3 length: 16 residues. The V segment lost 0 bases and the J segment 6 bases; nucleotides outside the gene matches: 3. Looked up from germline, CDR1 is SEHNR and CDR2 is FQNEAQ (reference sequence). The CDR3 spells CASSLAGTGGSNEQFF. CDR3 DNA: TGTGCCAGCAGCTTAGCCGGGACAGGGGGCTCCAATGAGCAGTTCTTC.

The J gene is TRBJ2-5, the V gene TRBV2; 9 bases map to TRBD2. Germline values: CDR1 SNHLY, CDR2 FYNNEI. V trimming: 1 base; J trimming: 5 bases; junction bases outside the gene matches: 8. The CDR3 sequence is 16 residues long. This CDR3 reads CASSEELAGKRETQYF. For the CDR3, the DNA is TGTGCCAGCAGTGAAGAGCTAGCGGGGAAACGTGAGACCCAGTACTTC.

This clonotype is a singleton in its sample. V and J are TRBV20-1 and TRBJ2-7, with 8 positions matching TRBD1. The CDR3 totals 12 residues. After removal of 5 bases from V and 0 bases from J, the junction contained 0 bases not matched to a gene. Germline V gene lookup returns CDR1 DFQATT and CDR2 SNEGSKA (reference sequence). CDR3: CSAGQGSYEQYV. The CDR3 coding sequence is TGCAGTGCTGGACAGGGCTCCTACGAGCAGTACGTC.

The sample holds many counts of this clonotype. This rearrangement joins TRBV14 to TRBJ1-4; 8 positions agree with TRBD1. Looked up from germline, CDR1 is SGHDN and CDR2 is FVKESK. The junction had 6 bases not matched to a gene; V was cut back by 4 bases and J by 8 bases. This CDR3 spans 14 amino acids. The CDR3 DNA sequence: TGTGCCAGCAGCCTTATCGGACAGGGCGAAAAACTGTTTTTT. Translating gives CASSLIGQGEKLFF.

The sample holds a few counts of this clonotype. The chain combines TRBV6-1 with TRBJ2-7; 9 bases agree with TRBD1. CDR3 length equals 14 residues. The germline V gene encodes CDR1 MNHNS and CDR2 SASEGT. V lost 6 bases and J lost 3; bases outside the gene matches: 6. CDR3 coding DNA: TGTGCCAGCAGGTCGGGACAGGGTGACTACGAGCAGTACTTC. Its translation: CASRSGQGDYEQYF.

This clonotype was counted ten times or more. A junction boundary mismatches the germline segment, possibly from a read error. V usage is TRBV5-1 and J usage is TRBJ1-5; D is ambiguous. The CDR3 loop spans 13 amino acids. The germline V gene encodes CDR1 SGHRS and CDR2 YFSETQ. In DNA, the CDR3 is TGCGCCAGCAGCTTGGATACCATGGGGTCCTCAACCTTT. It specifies CASSLDTMGSSTF.

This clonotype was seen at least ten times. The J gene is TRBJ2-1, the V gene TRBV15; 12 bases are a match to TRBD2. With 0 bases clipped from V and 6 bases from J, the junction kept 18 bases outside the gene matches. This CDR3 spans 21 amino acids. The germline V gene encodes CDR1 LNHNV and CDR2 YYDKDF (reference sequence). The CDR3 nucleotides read TGTGCCACCAGCAGAGATACTTGGCTAGCGGGAGGGCCGGAGTCTGCCAATGAGCAGTTCTTC. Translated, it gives CATSRDTWLAGGPESANEQFF.